The rows below give T cell receptor beta chains drawn from one sample of a study of blood T cells in healthy people across ages. TCRdb ran MiXCR on the 5' RACE reads and lists one entry per CDR3 protein. The sample has roughly 1,100,000 distinct CDR3 sequences, roughly a quarter seen once; the top ten hold approximately 0.7%. These data were also filed under a second study, of T cells of mothers and their children.

The specimen sequenced was blood. These receptors all come from a girl aged 2-10 years in good health. Both conserved end residues are trimmed from each CDR3. A D gene is named only where the DNA matches it firmly. Not all rows give a size; the values are once, few, many and, for expanded clones, a class.

few	.	TRBJ2-1	TRBV5-1	ASSLGAIRLNEQF
few	.	TRBJ1-1	TRBV7-9	ASSFQTGLNTEAF
few	TRBD1	TRBJ1-1	TRBV5-5	ASIPTGMDTEAF
.	.	TRBJ1-6	TRBV5-1	ASSLGTTNSPLH
few	TRBD1	TRBJ1-5	TRBV6-6	ASTEGQGGNQPQH
few	.	TRBJ2-7	TRBV7-2	ASSLVKGSHEQY
.	TRBD2	TRBJ2-7	TRBV10-3	ALAASGRNRQY
.	.	TRBJ2-6	TRBV7-2	ASSLTIPRRSSGANVLT
.	TRBD1	TRBJ2-7	TRBV28	ASSQASGTGVYEQY
few	TRBD1	TRBJ1-5	TRBV20-1	SARTGGNQPQH
few	.	.	TRBV20-1	SARIESRLPGLAYEQY
few	TRBD2	TRBJ2-5	TRBV10-1	ASSELAGARETQY
.	.	.	TRBV9	ASSVRTEGWGEQF
few	.	TRBJ2-7	TRBV11-3	ASSSLLGPYEQY
few	.	TRBJ1-2	TRBV6-6	ASSYRGRENYGYT
few	.	TRBJ2-1	TRBV11-2	ASSLSSLVSFNEQF
.	.	TRBJ2-2	TRBV29-1	STSTMATGELF
few	.	TRBJ1-1	TRBV7-2	ASCQGRNTEAF
.	.	TRBJ2-3	TRBV20-1	SASVPFGGVGRRLTDTQY
.	.	TRBJ2-7	TRBV4-1	ASSPAAGADRSYEQY
once	.	TRBJ2-1	TRBV7-7	ASSADLGDEQF
few	.	TRBJ2-5	TRBV29-1	SAILDSQETQY
.	TRBD1	TRBJ2-5	TRBV5-1	ASSPTGQGGETQY
many	TRBD2	.	TRBV5-1	ASRSGDSYEQY
.	.	TRBJ1-4	TRBV7-9	ASEGGVDEKLF
.	.	TRBJ1-1	TRBV12-3/TRBV12-4	ASSPGGQGNTEAF
few	TRBD2	TRBJ2-5	TRBV28	ASSAAGGGRETQY
few	TRBD2	TRBJ2-5	TRBV7-2	ASSFPGGPETQY
few	TRBD2	TRBJ2-7	TRBV4-1	ASSHASGGSFYEQY
few	.	TRBJ1-6	TRBV28	ASSLWGPRSYNSPLH
.	TRBD1	.	TRBV28	ASRDRPPPYEQY
once	.	TRBJ2-6	TRBV28	ASSWGLGGANVLT
few	.	TRBJ2-1	TRBV29-1	SVEADPYNEQF
.	.	TRBJ1-2	TRBV6-2/TRBV6-3	ASSRAVDGYT
few	.	TRBJ1-1	TRBV6-6	ASSQGLTEAF
.	.	TRBJ2-1	TRBV7-9	ASSSLTDGSTYNEQF
few	TRBD2	TRBJ2-3	TRBV7-9	ASSLDLAGAADTQY
.	TRBD2	TRBJ2-2	TRBV5-1	ASAPGTSGGKNTGELF
few	.	TRBJ2-7	TRBV20-1	SVPDWWGDSSYEQY
.	.	TRBJ2-7	TRBV29-1	SVARGQGGSYEQY
few	TRBD1	TRBJ1-1	TRBV29-1	SVVSGQGVTEAF
.	.	TRBJ1-2	TRBV10-3	AISLMDVNSGYA
few	TRBD2	TRBJ2-1	TRBV29-1	SVSGSTDEQF
.	.	TRBJ2-1	TRBV5-6	ASSFAPSYNEQF
.	.	TRBJ2-4	TRBV19	ASSIYGLENIQY
.	TRBD2	TRBJ2-1	TRBV6-2/TRBV6-3	ASSYARLAGDNEQF
.	.	TRBJ2-4	TRBV2	ASSVLGPLAKNIQY
once	.	TRBJ2-5	TRBV7-9	ASSWGEAQTQY
few	.	TRBJ1-2	TRBV25-1	ASNTGFSGYT
.	TRBD2	TRBJ2-1	TRBV6-6	ASSYGTSEGEQF
many	.	TRBJ1-4	TRBV28	ASSLVSGSLEKLF
.	.	.	TRBV6-2/TRBV6-3	ASSYGDPDYEQY
.	TRBD2	TRBJ2-5	TRBV20-1	SARDWTSGFLTETQY
.	TRBD1	TRBJ1-4	TRBV6-1	ASTRDRVELF